Included here is one TCR beta chain sequence, with context. Its antigen is unidentified. Trimming removed 3 bases from V and 11 bases from J; junction bases left unmatched: 12. Germline CDR1 and CDR2: SGHTA and FQGNSA. This CDR3 region has 15 residues. This sample was taken from a study of OX40 agonist ivuxolimab in advanced cancers. As for the study in general: Eligibility rules accepted prior anti-PD-1, anti-PD-L1 or anti-CTLA-4 therapy, and 30% to 40% had some.

The method was immunoSEQ multiplex PCR; TCRdb's version includes in-frame clones alone and lacks a portion of them. This repertoire shows tens of thousands of clones, around 77% found once; its top ten account for roughly 6%. With baseline, cycle 4 day 1, and cycle 7 day 1 as timepoints, blood was sampled. Findings and caveats of the study: Researchers did not establish what antigens the expanded peripheral T cells target. Both blood CD4+ and CD8+ T cells showed clonal growth by week 6 at 0.1 to 3.0 mg/kg.

The source is an adult with an advanced solid tumor such as melanoma, head and neck, liver or kidney cancer. This chain connects TRBV7-2 to TRBJ2-5; 10 nucleotides align to TRBD2. Sequenced material: CD4+ or CD8+ T cells sorted from blood, taken in a trial of the OX40 agonist ivuxolimab. This chain's CDR3 is CASSFESGGAKEQYF. The DNA of the CDR3 is TGTGCCAGCAGCTTCGAGAGCGGGGGGGCCAAAGAGCAGTACTTC.